This TCR beta chain was captured by sequencing in a study of blood T cell repertoires in COVID-19. On the study more broadly: COVID-19 samples collected from the United States, Italy and Spain covered acute and convalescent phases. The cDNA or gDNA used as material had been derived from T cells, B-cell-depleted T cells, or PBMCs.

There are 14 residues in the CDR3. Germline CDR1 ENHRY, CDR2 SYGVKD. V was clipped by 7 bases and J by 0 bases, with 10 bases between them. In the authors' methods: How many nucleated cells were present was estimated from reference gene primer amplification. Repertoires were generated with immunoSEQ multiplex PCR, while TCRdb's copy carries only in-frame clones and drops some. The DNA gave D and trimming, while V, J and clone size come from that table. The sample lists around 300,000 clones; roughly 85% were seen once. The sequenced sample consisted of peripheral blood. This TCR was recovered from a human donor in a cohort sampled during active COVID-19. V is TRBV10-3 and J is TRBJ1-3; D remains unclear. Here the CDR3 reads CAIMGGGSGNTIYF. The CDR3 DNA reads TGTGCCATCATGGGTGGCGGCTCTGGAAACACCATATATTTT.